Each of the 19 T cell receptor beta chains below was sequenced from the same sample in a study of identifying expanded T cells in peripheral blood (dated by TCRdb to the late 2010s). Receptors were amplified or captured by the immunoSEQ multiplex PCR assay. TCRdb holds this immuneACCESS table with in-frame rearrangements only. Some clones are missing; in checked studies, unresolved V genes explain under half, and the rest has no known cause. The sample records about 110,000 clones, 88% of which are singletons. The biggest ten clones account for 8.4% of the sample. The sequenced sample was blood. These receptors originate from a person aged 18 to 70 in good health.

This chain joins TRBV7-2 and TRBJ1-1; 8 positions match TRBD1. J lost 10 bases, V lost 5 bases, and 9 bases had no gene match. Germline loops: CDR1 SGHTA, CDR2 FQGNSA. The CDR3 totals 13 residues. The CDR3 region has the DNA TGTGCCAGCAGCCGAGACAGGGGACGCCGAGCTTTCTTT. This codes for CASSRDRGRRAFF.

V is TRBV11-1 and J is TRBJ2-7; the match to TRBD1 covers 8 bases. The CDR3 extends over 16 amino acids. V dropped 3 bases and J dropped 6; count of bases not matched to a gene: 13. Germline lookup yields CDR1 SGHAT and CDR2 FQDESV (reference sequence). The CDR3 region has the DNA TGTGCCAGCAGCTTGGCCGGACAGGGCCCGAGGGGCGAGCAGTACTTC. Its translation is CASSLAGQGPRGEQYF. Filled out from reference TRBV11-1 and TRBJ2-7, the complete variable domain reads EAEVAQSPRYKITEKSQAVAFWCDPISGHATLYWYRQILGQGPELLVQFQDESVVDDSQLPKDRFSAERLKGVDSTLKIQPAELGDSAMYLCASSLAGQGPRGEQYFGPGTRLTVT.

The rearrangement links TRBV5-5 to TRBJ2-2; possible D gene TRBD1, 6 bases. The CDR3 runs to 18 residues. Per germline, CDR1 SGHKS and CDR2 YYEKEE (reference sequence). V lost 0 bases, J lost 0 bases, and 15 bases lay in between. Here the CDR3 DNA reads TGTGCCAGCAGCTTGGCCTTAGCCGGGACACCGAACACCGGGGAGCTGTTTTTT. Encoded protein: CASSLALAGTPNTGELFF.

The chain couples TRBV2 to TRBJ2-5, with D perhaps TRBD1 (5 bases). CDR1 and CDR2 (germline): SNHLY, FYNNEI. There are 14 residues in the CDR3. Trimming removed 11 bases at V and 4 bases at J, with 20 bases between. The CDR3 DNA is TGTGCCGGAGCACAGGAACCTCCCCCAGAGACCCAGTACTTC. It codes for CAGAQEPPPETQYF.

This clone was found a few times. V and J are TRBV9 and TRBJ2-7; 8 nucleotides match TRBD1. The V gene's germline CDR1 is SGDLS and CDR2 YYNGEE. V gave up 0 bases and J gave up 5 bases; unmatched junction bases: 7. This CDR3 has 15 amino acids. CDR3 sequence (DNA): TGTGCCAGCAGCGTAGAGACAGGGGTCGGTGACGAGCAGTACTTC. This gives the protein CASSVETGVGDEQYF.

This chain joins TRBV5-5 and TRBJ1-1; the match to TRBD1 covers 9 bases. Losses at the gene ends were 6 bases for V and 11 bases for J; bases not matched to a gene: 20. The germline CDR1 and CDR2 sequences are SGHKS and YYEKEE (reference sequence). The CDR3 contains 16 residues. As DNA, the CDR3 is TGTGCCAGCACCTCCGGGACAGGGTTCTCCGGGGTTCGGGCTTTCTTT. This encodes CASTSGTGFSGVRAFF.

The chain joins TRBV14 to TRBJ2-7, with D possibly being TRBD1 (6 bases). The germline V gene encodes CDR1 SGHDN and CDR2 FVKESK. This CDR3 region has 15 residues. Trimming shortened V by 4 bases and J by 5 bases, and 18 bases separated the two germline ends. The CDR3 DNA is TGTGCCAGCAGCCCTTATGGGCAGGGGTACGACGAGCAGTACTTC. Protein sequence: CASSPYGQGYDEQYF.

The J gene is TRBJ1-6, the V gene TRBV6-5; D is unclear. The CDR3 is made up of 15 amino acids. From germline, CDR1 is MNHEY and CDR2 SVGAGI. Deletions cut 0 bases from V and 6 bases from J, with 9 bases between. The CDR3 DNA follows: TGTGCCAGCAGTTACTCGTGGGCCGGTAATTCACCCCTCCACTTT. This encodes CASSYSWAGNSPLHF.

J is TRBJ1-1 and V is TRBV14, with 8 bases that match TRBD1. With V trimmed by 4 bases and J by 5 bases, 3 bases remained unmatched. From germline, CDR1 is SGHDN and CDR2 FVKESK. This CDR3 is built from 13 residues. CDR3 nucleotide sequence: TGTGCCAGCAGCCCCGGACAGGGAACTGAAGCTTTCTTT. Translating it yields CASSPGQGTEAFF.

This clone was detected only once. The V gene is TRBV19, the J gene TRBJ2-2; TRBD1 agrees at 11 bases. The CDR3 sequence is 15 residues long. Germline CDR1 and CDR2: LNHDA and SQIVND (reference sequence). V lost 9 bases to trimming and J lost 8 bases; unmatched junction nucleotides: 11. The CDR3, as DNA: TGTGCCAGCTCGCTGGACAGGGGGCCTTCGGGGGAGCTGTTTTTT. Amino acid sequence: CASSLDRGPSGELFF.

This chain uses TRBV7-2 with TRBJ1-5; no firm D call. The V end was cut by 1 base, the J end by 5 bases, with 6 bases between. Looked up from germline, CDR1 is SGHTA and CDR2 is FQGNSA. The CDR3 covers 13 residues. CDR3 DNA sequence: TGTGCCAGCAGCTTAGTAGGGCATCAGCCCCAGCATTTT. The encoded protein is CASSLVGHQPQHF.

The rearrangement joins TRBV9 to TRBJ1-5, with a tentative D call TRBD1 (5 bases). Looked up from germline, CDR1 is SGDLS and CDR2 is YYNGEE. Trimming left V 5 bases short and J 3 bases short, with 15 bases between. The CDR3 contains 15 residues. The DNA of the CDR3 is TGTGCCAGCAGTCGCCTAGACAGCTACAATCAGCCCCAGCATTTT. This sequence encodes CASSRLDSYNQPQHF.

The chain joins TRBV5-5 to TRBJ2-5, with D perhaps TRBD2 (7 bases). The CDR3 has 17 residues. V was pared by 1 base and J by 5 bases, with 21 bases between. In germline, CDR1 is SGHKS, CDR2 YYEKEE (reference sequence). CDR3 loop: CASSLWGGGFGRETQYF. CDR3 nucleotides: TGTGCCAGCAGCTTGTGGGGCGGGGGCTTCGGGAGGGAGACCCAGTACTTC.

The V gene is TRBV6-5, the J gene TRBJ2-4; 10 bases line up with TRBD2. The CDR3 is 14 amino acids. Germline lookup yields CDR1 MNHEY and CDR2 SVGAGI. Trimming removed 5 bases from V and 4 bases from J; junction bases left unmatched: 2. CDR3 DNA: TGTGCCAGCAGTGTAGCGGGGGGAAAAAACATTCAGTACTTC. This codes for CASSVAGGKNIQYF.

The chain joins TRBV2 to TRBJ2-3; TRBD2 is a possible D gene (6 bases). Deletions cut 3 bases from V and 4 bases from J, with 8 bases between. CDR3 length: 13 residues. The germline V gene encodes CDR1 SNHLY and CDR2 FYNNEI. CDR3 nucleotides: TGTGCCAGCAGTGACGGGGGAGCAGATACGCAGTATTTT. As protein: CASSDGGADTQYF.

About this clone: This same CDR3 is encoded by further DNA sequences in the sample. This chain uses TRBV6-6 with TRBJ1-5; TRBD1 aligns across 9 bases. Trimming removed 4 bases from V and 4 bases from J; junction bases left unmatched: 2. This CDR3 has 14 amino acids. In germline, CDR1 is MNHNY, CDR2 SVGAGI (reference sequence). CDR3 in amino acids: CASSSGQGNQPQHF. The DNA for the CDR3 is TGTGCCAGCAGTTCGGGACAGGGAAATCAGCCCCAGCATTTT.

This clone has just a few counts. The chain uses TRBV9 and TRBJ1-2, with 8 bases fitting TRBD1. The CDR3 covers 15 residues. The V segment lost 0 bases and the J segment 5 bases; nucleotides outside the gene matches: 6. Germline values: CDR1 SGDLS, CDR2 YYNGEE. The CDR3 region is CASSVGGTGAYGYTF. In DNA form, the CDR3 reads TGTGCCAGCAGCGTAGGGGGGACAGGAGCATATGGCTACACCTTC.

V and J are TRBV9 and TRBJ2-7, with TRBD1 as a possible D gene (6 bases). CDR1 is SGDLS, CDR2 YYNGEE, per germline. CDR3 length: 16 amino acids. Trimming cost V 3 bases and J 0 bases, with 16 bases left between them. The CDR3 here is CASSEGVTASSYEQYF. As DNA, the CDR3 is TGTGCCAGCAGCGAGGGGGTGACAGCAAGCTCCTACGAGCAGTACTTC.

This clone was counted a few times. Different DNA sequences within this sample yield the same CDR3. The J gene is TRBJ1-2, the V gene TRBV29-1, with TRBD1 matching 11 bases. The CDR3 covers 14 residues. V was clipped by 6 bases and J by 1 base; unmatched bases: 4. Per the germline V gene, CDR1 is SQVTM and CDR2 is ANQGSEA. CDR3 amino acids: CSVVGTGGNYGYTF. The CDR3 region has the DNA TGCAGCGTCGTTGGGACAGGGGGTAACTATGGCTACACCTTC.